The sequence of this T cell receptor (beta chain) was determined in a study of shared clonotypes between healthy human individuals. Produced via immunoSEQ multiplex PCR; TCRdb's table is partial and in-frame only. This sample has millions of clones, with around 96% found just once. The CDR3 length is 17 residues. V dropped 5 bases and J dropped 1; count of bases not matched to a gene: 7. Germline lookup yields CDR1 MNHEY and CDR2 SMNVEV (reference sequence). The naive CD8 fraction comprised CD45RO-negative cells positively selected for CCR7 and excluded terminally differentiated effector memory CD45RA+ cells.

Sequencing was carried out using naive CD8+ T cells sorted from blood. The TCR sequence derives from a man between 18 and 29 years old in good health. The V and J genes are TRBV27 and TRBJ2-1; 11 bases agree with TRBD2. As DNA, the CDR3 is TGTGCCAGCAGTCCACTAGCGGGAGAGGTATCCTACAATGAGCAGTTCTTC. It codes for CASSPLAGEVSYNEQFF.